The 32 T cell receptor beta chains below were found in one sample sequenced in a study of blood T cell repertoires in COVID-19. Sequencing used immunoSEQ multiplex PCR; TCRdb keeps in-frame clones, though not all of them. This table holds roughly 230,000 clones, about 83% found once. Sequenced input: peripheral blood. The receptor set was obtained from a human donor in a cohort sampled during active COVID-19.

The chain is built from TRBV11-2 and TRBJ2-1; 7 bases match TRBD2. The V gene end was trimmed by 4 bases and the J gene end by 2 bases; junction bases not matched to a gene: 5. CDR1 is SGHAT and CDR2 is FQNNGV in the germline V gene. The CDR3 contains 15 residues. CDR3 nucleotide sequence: TGTGCCAGCAGCTCCCGGACTAGTACCTACAATGAGCAGTTCTTC. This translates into CASSSRTSTYNEQFF.

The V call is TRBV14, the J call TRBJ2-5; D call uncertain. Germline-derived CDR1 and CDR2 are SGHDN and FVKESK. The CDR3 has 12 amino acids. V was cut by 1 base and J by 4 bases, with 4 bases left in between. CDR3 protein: CASSQGRETQYF. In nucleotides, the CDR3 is TGTGCCAGCAGCCAAGGGAGAGAGACCCAGTACTTC.

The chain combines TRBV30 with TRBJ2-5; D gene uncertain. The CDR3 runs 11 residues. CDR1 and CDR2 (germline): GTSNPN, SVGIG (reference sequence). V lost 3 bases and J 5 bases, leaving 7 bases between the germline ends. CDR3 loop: CAWRSGETQYF. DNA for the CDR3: TGTGCCTGGAGGTCCGGGGAGACCCAGTACTTC.

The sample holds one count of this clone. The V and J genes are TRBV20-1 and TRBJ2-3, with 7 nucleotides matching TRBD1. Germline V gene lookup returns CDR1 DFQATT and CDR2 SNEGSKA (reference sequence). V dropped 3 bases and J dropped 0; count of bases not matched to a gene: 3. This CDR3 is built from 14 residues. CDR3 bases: TGCAGTGCTAGTGGACAGGATAGCACAGATACGCAGTATTTT. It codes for CSASGQDSTDTQYF.

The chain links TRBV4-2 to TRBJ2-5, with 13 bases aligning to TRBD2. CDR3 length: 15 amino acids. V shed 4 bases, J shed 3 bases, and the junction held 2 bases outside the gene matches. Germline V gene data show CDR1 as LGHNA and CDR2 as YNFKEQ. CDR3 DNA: TGTGCCAGCAGCCCGGGGACTAGCGGGAAAGAGACCCAGTACTTC. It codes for CASSPGTSGKETQYF.

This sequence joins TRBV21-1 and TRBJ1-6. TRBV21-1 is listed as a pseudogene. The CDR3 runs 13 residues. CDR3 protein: CAIAGLGNSPLHF. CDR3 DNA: TGTGCCATCGCGGGCCTGGGTAATTCACCCCTCCACTTT.

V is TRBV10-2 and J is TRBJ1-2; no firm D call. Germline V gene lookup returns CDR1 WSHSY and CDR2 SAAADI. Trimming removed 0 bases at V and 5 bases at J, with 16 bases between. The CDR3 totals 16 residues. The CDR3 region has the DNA TGCGCCAGCAGTGAGTCTACAGCCTCAGGCCCATATGGCTACACCTTC. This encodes CASSESTASGPYGYTF.

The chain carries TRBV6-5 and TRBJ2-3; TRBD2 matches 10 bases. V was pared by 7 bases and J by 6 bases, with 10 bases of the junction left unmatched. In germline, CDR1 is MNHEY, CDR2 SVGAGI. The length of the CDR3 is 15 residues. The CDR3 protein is CASIPSGGAWDTQYF. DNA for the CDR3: TGTGCCAGCATCCCCAGCGGGGGGGCATGGGATACGCAGTATTTT.

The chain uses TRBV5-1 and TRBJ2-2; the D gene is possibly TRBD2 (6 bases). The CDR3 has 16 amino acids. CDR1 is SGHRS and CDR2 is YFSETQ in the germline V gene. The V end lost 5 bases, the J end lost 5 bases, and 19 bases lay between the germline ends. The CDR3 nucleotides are TGCGCCAGCAGGGTGAGCGGCCCTGGAGGGACCGGGGAGCTGTTTTTT. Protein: CASRVSGPGGTGELFF. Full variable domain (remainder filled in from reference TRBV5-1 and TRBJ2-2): KAGVTQTPRYLIKTRGQQVTLSCSPISGHRSVSWYQQTPGQGLQFLFEYFSETQRNKGNFPGRFSGRQFSNSRSEMNVSTLELGDSALYLCASRVSGPGGTGELFFGEGSRLTVL.

The CDR3 loop reads CASSSPGDTDTQYF. The CDR3 DNA reads TGTGCCAGCAGCTCACCGGGTGACACAGATACGCAGTATTTT. The chain joins TRBV7-9 to TRBJ2-3; D is ambiguous. Trimming removed 4 bases at V and 2 bases at J, with 10 bases between. From germline, CDR1 is SEHNR and CDR2 FQNEAQ (reference sequence). The CDR3 is made up of 14 amino acids. The full variable domain, with the rest looked up from reference TRBV7-9 and TRBJ2-3, is DTGVSQNPRHKITKRGQNVTFRCDPISEHNRLYWYRQTLGQGPEFLTYFQNEAQLEKSRLLSDRFSAERPKGSFSTLEIQRTEQGDSAMYLCASSSPGDTDTQYFGPGTRLTVL.

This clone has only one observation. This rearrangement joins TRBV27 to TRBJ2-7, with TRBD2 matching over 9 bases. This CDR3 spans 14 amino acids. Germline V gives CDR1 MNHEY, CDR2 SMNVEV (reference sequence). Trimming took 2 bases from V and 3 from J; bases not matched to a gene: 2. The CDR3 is CASSLSGGFYEQYF. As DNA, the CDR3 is TGTGCCAGCAGTTTAAGCGGGGGGTTCTACGAGCAGTACTTC.

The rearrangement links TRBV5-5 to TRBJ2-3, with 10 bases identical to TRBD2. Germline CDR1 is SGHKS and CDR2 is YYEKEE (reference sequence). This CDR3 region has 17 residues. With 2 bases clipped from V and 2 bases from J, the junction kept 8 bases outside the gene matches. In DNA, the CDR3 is TGTGCCAGCAGCTTTAAGGGACTAGCGAGGAACACAGATACGCAGTATTTT. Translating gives CASSFKGLARNTDTQYF.

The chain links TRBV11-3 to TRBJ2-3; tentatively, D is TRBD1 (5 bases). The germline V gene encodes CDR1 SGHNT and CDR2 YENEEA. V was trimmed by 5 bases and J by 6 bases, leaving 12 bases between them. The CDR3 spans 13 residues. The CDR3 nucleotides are TGTGCCAGCAGCACCGGACATCTCGATACGCAGTATTTT. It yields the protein CASSTGHLDTQYF.

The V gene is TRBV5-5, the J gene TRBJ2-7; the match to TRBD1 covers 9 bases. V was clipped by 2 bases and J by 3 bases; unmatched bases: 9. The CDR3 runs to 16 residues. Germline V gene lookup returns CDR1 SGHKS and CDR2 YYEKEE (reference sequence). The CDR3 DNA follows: TGTGCCAGCAGCTTCGGACAGGGGCGACGGGGCTACGAGCAGTACTTC. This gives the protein CASSFGQGRRGYEQYF.

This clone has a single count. The CDR3 here is CASSSRLRSYEQYF. The CDR3 bases are TGTGCCAGCAGCTCCCGGTTGCGCTCCTACGAGCAGTACTTC. The V call is TRBV7-6, the J call TRBJ2-7; no clear D gene. The CDR3 is 14 residues long. The germline V gene encodes CDR1 SGHVS and CDR2 FNYEAQ. V was pared by 4 bases and J by 0 bases, with 10 bases between.

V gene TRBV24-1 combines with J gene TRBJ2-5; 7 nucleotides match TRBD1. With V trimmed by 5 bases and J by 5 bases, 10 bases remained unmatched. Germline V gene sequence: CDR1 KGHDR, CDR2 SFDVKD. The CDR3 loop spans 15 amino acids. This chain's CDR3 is CATSAGNRGMETQYF. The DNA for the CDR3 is TGTGCCACCAGTGCGGGGAACAGGGGAATGGAGACCCAGTACTTC.

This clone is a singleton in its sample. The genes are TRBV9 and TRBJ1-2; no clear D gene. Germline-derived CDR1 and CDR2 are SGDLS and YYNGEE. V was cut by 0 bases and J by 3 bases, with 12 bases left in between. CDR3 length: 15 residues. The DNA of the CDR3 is TGTGCCAGCAGCGTAGCTCAAACCTCAGACTATGGCTACACCTTC. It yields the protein CASSVAQTSDYGYTF.

In DNA, the CDR3 is TGTGCCAGCAGCCGTGATCCCCCAGGGATTTTAAAGGAGACCCAGTACTTC. Translation: CASSRDPPGILKETQYF. This chain joins TRBV7-6 and TRBJ2-5; possible D gene TRBD1, 5 bases. CDR3 length: 17 residues. The V and J ends lost 5 bases and 5 bases respectively, with 24 bases between them. Germline CDR1 is SGHVS and CDR2 is FNYEAQ.

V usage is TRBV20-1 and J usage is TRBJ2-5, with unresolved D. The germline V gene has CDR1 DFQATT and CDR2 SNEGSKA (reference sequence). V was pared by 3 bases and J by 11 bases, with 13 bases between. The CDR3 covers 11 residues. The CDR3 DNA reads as TGCAGTGCTAGCCCCGACCCGCGGCAGTACTTC. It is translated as CSASPDPRQYF.

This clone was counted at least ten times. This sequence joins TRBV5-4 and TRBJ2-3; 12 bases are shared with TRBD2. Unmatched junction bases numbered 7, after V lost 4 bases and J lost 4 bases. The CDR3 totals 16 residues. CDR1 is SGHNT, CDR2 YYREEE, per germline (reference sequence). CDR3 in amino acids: CASSVTSGSLSDTQYF. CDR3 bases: TGTGCCAGCAGCGTGACTAGCGGGAGTCTTTCAGATACGCAGTATTTT.

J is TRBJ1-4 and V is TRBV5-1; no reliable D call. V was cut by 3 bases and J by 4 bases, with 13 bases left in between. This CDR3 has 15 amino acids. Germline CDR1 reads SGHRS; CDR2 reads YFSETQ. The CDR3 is CASSSPGSINEKLFF. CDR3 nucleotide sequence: TGCGCCAGCAGCTCACCGGGATCCATTAATGAAAAACTGTTTTTT.

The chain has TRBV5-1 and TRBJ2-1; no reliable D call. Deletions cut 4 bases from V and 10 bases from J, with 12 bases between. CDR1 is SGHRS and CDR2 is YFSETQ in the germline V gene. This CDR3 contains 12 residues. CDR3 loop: CASSPPSQEQFF. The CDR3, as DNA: TGCGCCAGCAGCCCCCCGTCCCAGGAGCAGTTCTTC.

CDR3 sequence reads: CASSMTGQSNQPQHF. The CDR3, as DNA: TGTGCCAGTAGTATGACGGGACAGTCAAATCAGCCCCAGCATTTT. This chain joins TRBV19 and TRBJ1-5; 7 bases are a match to TRBD1. The CDR3 covers 15 residues. Looked up from germline, CDR1 is LNHDA and CDR2 is SQIVND (reference sequence). V was clipped by 3 bases and J by 4 bases; unmatched bases: 6.

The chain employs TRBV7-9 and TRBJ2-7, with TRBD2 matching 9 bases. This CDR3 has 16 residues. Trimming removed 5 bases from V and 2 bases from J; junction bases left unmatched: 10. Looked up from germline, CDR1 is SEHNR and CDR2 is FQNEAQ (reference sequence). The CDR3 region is CASSLLSGRFAYEQYF. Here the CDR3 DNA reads TGTGCCAGCAGCCTTCTCAGCGGGAGGTTCGCCTACGAGCAGTACTTC.

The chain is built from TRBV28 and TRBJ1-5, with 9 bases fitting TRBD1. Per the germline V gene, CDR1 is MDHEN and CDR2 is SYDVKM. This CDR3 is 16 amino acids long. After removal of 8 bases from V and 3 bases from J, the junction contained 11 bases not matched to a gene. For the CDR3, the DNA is TGTGCCAGCCGGTCTCTAGGACAGGGGAACAATCAGCCCCAGCATTTT. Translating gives CASRSLGQGNNQPQHF.

The CDR3 is CSGAGSEAGYTF. CDR3 nucleotide sequence: TGCAGCGGAGCCGGGTCAGAAGCTGGCTACACCTTC. The chain couples TRBV29-1 to TRBJ1-2; no clear D. The ends were cut back, 7 bases at V and 7 bases at J, with 16 bases in the middle. The CDR3 contains 12 residues. Germline V lookup: CDR1 SQVTM, CDR2 ANQGSEA.

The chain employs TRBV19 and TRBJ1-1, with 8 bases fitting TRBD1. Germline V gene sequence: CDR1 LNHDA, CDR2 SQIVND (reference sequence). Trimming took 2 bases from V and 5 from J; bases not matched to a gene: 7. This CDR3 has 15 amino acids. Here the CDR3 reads CASSIPGGGGTEAFF. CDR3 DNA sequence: TGTGCCAGTAGTATACCAGGGGGCGGTGGAACTGAAGCTTTCTTT.

The DNA of the CDR3 is TGTGCCAGCAGTTTACCGAGGCACAATGAGCAGTTCTTC. As protein: CASSLPRHNEQFF. The rearrangement joins TRBV27 to TRBJ2-1; no definite D call. The V end was cut by 2 bases, the J end by 5 bases, with 7 bases between. This CDR3 contains 13 residues. Looked up from germline, CDR1 is MNHEY and CDR2 is SMNVEV (reference sequence).

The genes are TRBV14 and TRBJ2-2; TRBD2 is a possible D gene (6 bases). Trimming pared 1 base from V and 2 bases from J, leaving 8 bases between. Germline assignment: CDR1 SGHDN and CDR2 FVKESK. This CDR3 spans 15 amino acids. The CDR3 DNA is TGTGCCAGCAGCCAAGTGGGGGGAAACACCGGGGAGCTGTTTTTT. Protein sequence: CASSQVGGNTGELFF.

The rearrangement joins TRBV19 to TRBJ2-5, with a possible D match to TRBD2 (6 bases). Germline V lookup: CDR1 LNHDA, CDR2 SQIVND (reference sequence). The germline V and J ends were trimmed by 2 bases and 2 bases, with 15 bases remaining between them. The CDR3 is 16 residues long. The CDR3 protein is CASSISRAGRQETQYF. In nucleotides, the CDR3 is TGTGCCAGTAGTATAAGTCGCGCAGGGAGGCAAGAGACCCAGTACTTC.

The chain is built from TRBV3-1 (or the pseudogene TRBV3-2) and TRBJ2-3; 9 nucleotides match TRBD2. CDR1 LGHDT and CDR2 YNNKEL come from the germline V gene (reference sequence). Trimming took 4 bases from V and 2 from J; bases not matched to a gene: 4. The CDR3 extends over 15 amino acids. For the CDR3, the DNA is TGTGCCAGCAGCCCGGGACTAGCTAACACAGATACGCAGTATTTT. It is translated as CASSPGLANTDTQYF.

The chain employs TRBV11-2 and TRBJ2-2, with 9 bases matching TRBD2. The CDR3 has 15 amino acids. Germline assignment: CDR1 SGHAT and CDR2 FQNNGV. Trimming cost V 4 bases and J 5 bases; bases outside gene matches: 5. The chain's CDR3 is CASSSRLAGTGELFF. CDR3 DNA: TGTGCCAGCAGCTCCCGGCTAGCGGGGACCGGGGAGCTGTTTTTT.